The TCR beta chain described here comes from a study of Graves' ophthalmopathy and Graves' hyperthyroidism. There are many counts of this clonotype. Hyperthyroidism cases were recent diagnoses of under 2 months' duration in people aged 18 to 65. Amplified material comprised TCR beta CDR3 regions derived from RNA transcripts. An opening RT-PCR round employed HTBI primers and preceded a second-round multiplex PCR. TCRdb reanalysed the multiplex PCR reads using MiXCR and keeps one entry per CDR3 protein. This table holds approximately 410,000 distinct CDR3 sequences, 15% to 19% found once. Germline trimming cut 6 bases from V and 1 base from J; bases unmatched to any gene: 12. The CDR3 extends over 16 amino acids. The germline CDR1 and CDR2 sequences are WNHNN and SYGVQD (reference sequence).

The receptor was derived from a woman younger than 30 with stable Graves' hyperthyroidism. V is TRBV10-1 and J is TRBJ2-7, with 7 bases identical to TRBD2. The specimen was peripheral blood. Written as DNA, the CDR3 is TGCGCCAGCAGCCACCCATGGGCTAGCGGTTCCTACGAGCAGTACTTC. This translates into CASSHPWASGSYEQYF.